This entry lists 27 T cell receptor beta chains sequenced from one sample in a study of T-cell reconstitution after alpha-beta-depleted transplantation in children. Unique molecular identifiers were incorporated during preparation of the TCRbeta library. TCRdb reprocessed the PCR reads with MiXCR, giving one entry per CDR3 protein. The sample carries 300,000 to 350,000 distinct CDR3 sequences, over 20% recorded once. Sequences were derived from PBMCs, mostly from graft donor cells, sampled 180 days after TCRalphabeta/CD19-depleted stem cell transplant. The receptors were sampled from a male patient younger than 18 who had a stem cell transplant for acute lymphoblastic leukemia, so the T cells may come from the graft donor.

The rearrangement uses TRBV4-1 and TRBJ2-7, with 10 bases aligning to TRBD1. The CDR3 loop spans 17 amino acids. J lost 6 bases, V lost 2 bases, and 13 bases had no gene match. Germline-derived CDR1 and CDR2 are MGHRA and YSYEKL. In DNA, the CDR3 is TGCGCCAGCAGCCAACCGGGGGGACAGGGGCAGTGGGGCGAGCAGTACTTC. It encodes CASSQPGGQGQWGEQYF.

This clonotype came up a few times. V and J are TRBV7-2 and TRBJ2-1, with 8 bases matching TRBD2. From germline, CDR1 is SGHTA and CDR2 FQGNSA. V lost 5 bases and J lost 2; bases outside the gene matches: 23. CDR3 length equals 21 residues. This chain's CDR3 is CASSIPKRMAGGPGTYNEQFF. The DNA of the CDR3 is TGTGCCAGCAGCATCCCCAAAAGGATGGCGGGAGGCCCTGGGACCTACAATGAGCAGTTCTTC.

In its sample, this clonotype was seen a few times. The V gene is TRBV4-1, the J gene TRBJ2-1; D uncertain. Trimming shortened V by 1 base and J by 7 bases, and 11 bases separated the two germline ends. The germline CDR1 and CDR2 sequences are MGHRA and YSYEKL. This CDR3 comprises 14 residues. The CDR3 protein is CASSQGVLPNEQFF. Here the CDR3 DNA reads TGCGCCAGCAGCCAAGGGGTTTTGCCGAATGAGCAGTTCTTC.

This clonotype was picked up a small number of times. J is TRBJ2-3 and V is TRBV6-5, with 11 bases fitting TRBD2. This CDR3 is 15 amino acids long. Germline trimming cut 7 bases from V and 4 bases from J; bases unmatched to any gene: 7. Germline V gene data show CDR1 as MNHEY and CDR2 as SVGAGI. The CDR3 nucleotides read TGTGCCAGCAAGTTGGGGGGACTAGCGGCAGATACGCAGTATTTT. Its protein is CASKLGGLAADTQYF.

The gene calls are TRBV7-9 and TRBJ1-5; D call uncertain. The CDR3 length is 15 residues. V lost 5 bases and J 9 bases, leaving 20 bases between the germline ends. Germline values: CDR1 SEHNR, CDR2 FQNEAQ (reference sequence). The CDR3 here is CASSLTGLGYGPQHF. In DNA form, the CDR3 reads TGTGCCAGCAGCCTAACCGGACTGGGCTATGGGCCCCAGCATTTT.

This clonotype has a single count. V is TRBV7-6 and J is TRBJ2-1; 12 bases are a match to TRBD2. CDR1 is SGHVS, CDR2 FNYEAQ, per germline. The V gene end was trimmed by 4 bases and the J gene end by 2 bases; junction bases not matched to a gene: 3. The CDR3 runs to 16 residues. Here the CDR3 reads CASSWTSGITYNEQFF. The DNA for the CDR3 is TGTGCCAGCAGCTGGACTAGCGGGATCACCTACAATGAGCAGTTCTTC. Full variable domain (outside the CDR3, taken from reference TRBV7-6 and TRBJ2-1): GAGVSQSPRYKVTKRGQDVALRCDPISGHVSLYWYRQALGQGPEFLTYFNYEAQQDKSGLPNDRFSAERPEGSISTLTIQRTEQRDSAMYRCASSWTSGITYNEQFFGPGTRLTVL.

This clonotype was recorded a few times. The genes are TRBV5-1 and TRBJ2-1, with 8 nucleotides matching TRBD2. Germline lookup yields CDR1 SGHRS and CDR2 YFSETQ. The CDR3 loop spans 16 amino acids. The V gene end was trimmed by 5 bases and the J gene end by 0 bases; junction bases not matched to a gene: 7. The CDR3 reads CASRRGAGDSYNEQFF. Here the CDR3 DNA reads TGCGCCAGCAGGCGAGGAGCGGGAGACTCCTACAATGAGCAGTTCTTC.

This clonotype came up once. The chain combines TRBV7-3 with TRBJ2-1, with TRBD1 as a possible D gene (5 bases). V lost 5 bases, J lost 6 bases, and 14 bases lay in between. The CDR3 covers 14 residues. The germline CDR1 and CDR2 sequences are SGHTA and FQGTGA. Written as DNA, the CDR3 is TGTGCCAGCAGCCGAACCCGTCAGGGCAATGAGCAGTTCTTC. It codes for CASSRTRQGNEQFF.

The table lists this clonotype with many counts. The J gene is TRBJ2-1, the V gene TRBV18, with D hard to call. V was trimmed by 3 bases and J by 2 bases, leaving 8 bases between them. Germline CDR1 and CDR2: KGHSH and LQKENI. This CDR3 is 14 amino acids long. CDR3 in DNA: TGTGCCAGCTCACCGATTGCGGCCTACAATGAGCAGTTCTTC. Protein product: CASSPIAAYNEQFF.

The chain joins TRBV9 to TRBJ1-1, with D unclear. V lost 5 bases and J lost 3, with 17 bases in between. In germline, CDR1 is SGDLS, CDR2 YYNGEE. CDR3 size: 15 residues. The CDR3 loop reads CASSFIGREYTEAFF. The CDR3 DNA follows: TGTGCCAGCAGTTTCATCGGACGGGAATACACTGAAGCTTTCTTT.

As for this clonotype: The CDR3 carries no conserved terminal phenylalanine or tryptophan, so it likely arises from a read error. This rearrangement joins TRBV10-3 to TRBJ2-7; 11 nucleotides line up with TRBD2. The CDR3 has 13 amino acids. In germline, CDR1 is ENHRY, CDR2 SYGVKD. Losses at the gene ends were 6 bases for V and 8 bases for J; bases not matched to a gene: 6. The CDR3 DNA is TGTGCCATCAGCGGGACTAGCGGAAATAAGCAGTACCTC. It translates to CAISGTSGNKQYL.

J is TRBJ2-3 and V is TRBV11-2; 8 bases agree with TRBD2. The length of the CDR3 is 15 residues. Unmatched junction bases numbered 2, after V lost 1 base and J lost 2 bases. CDR1 is SGHAT and CDR2 is FQNNGV in the germline V gene. The CDR3 loop is CASSLGRGDTDTQYF. The CDR3 DNA is TGTGCCAGCAGCTTAGGGCGGGGGGACACAGATACGCAGTATTTT.

The chain uses TRBV7-6 and TRBJ2-2; 13 bases align to TRBD2. This CDR3 region has 15 residues. Germline V CDR1 and CDR2: SGHVS, FNYEAQ. The trim removed 6 bases at V and 6 bases at J, leaving 4 bases unmatched. For the CDR3, the DNA is TGTGCCAGCAGTTTACTAGCGGGAGGGCCCGGGGAGCTGTTTTTT. As protein: CASSLLAGGPGELFF.

The rearrangement joins TRBV19 to TRBJ2-3; D gene unclear. Looked up from germline, CDR1 is LNHDA and CDR2 is SQIVND (reference sequence). The CDR3 extends over 11 amino acids. With 9 bases removed from V and 6 bases from J, the gap between germline ends came to 10 bases. The CDR3 loop is CASFQEDTQYF. The DNA of the CDR3 is TGTGCCAGCTTTCAGGAGGATACGCAGTATTTT.

The chain combines TRBV18 with TRBJ2-7, with TRBD2 identical over 8 bases. The germline gives CDR1 KGHSH, CDR2 LQKENI. V shed 0 bases, J shed 6 bases, and the junction held 7 bases outside the gene matches. This CDR3 is 15 amino acids long. Here the CDR3 DNA reads TGTGCCAGCTCACCACCGCAAGCGGGAGTCGTCGAGCAGTACTTC. Amino acid sequence: CASSPPQAGVVEQYF.

This clonotype turned up a few times. The genes are TRBV6-1 and TRBJ2-3; no reliable D call. V lost 6 bases and J lost 0, with 10 bases in between. Germline V lookup: CDR1 MNHNS, CDR2 SASEGT. The CDR3 covers 14 residues. The CDR3 bases are TGTGCCAGCAGCTCTCCTTTAAGCACAGATACGCAGTATTTT. Translated, it gives CASSSPLSTDTQYF.

The chain combines TRBV20-1 with TRBJ2-2, with 7 bases that match TRBD2. The CDR3 runs 16 residues. Germline V CDR1 and CDR2: DFQATT, SNEGSKA (reference sequence). Trimming cost V 4 bases and J 2 bases; bases outside gene matches: 10. The CDR3 spells CSATVLAGVNTGELFF. The CDR3 DNA reads as TGCAGTGCTACGGTTCTCGCGGGAGTTAACACCGGGGAGCTGTTTTTT.

This clonotype appeared a few times. The J gene is TRBJ2-1, the V gene TRBV11-1, with TRBD2 matching over 7 bases. J was trimmed by 12 bases and V by 2 bases; bases with no gene match: 1. The CDR3 is 11 residues long. Germline V CDR1 and CDR2: SGHAT, FQDESV (reference sequence). The CDR3 loop reads CASSLRGGQFF. The DNA for the CDR3 is TGTGCCAGCAGCTTACGCGGGGGGCAGTTCTTC.

This clonotype was seen repeatedly, ten times or more. This rearrangement joins TRBV27 to TRBJ1-5, with D unclear. This CDR3 is 13 amino acids long. CDR1 MNHEY and CDR2 SMNVEV come from the germline V gene (reference sequence). V lost 6 bases and J 11 bases, leaving 17 bases between the germline ends. The CDR3 region has the DNA TGTGCCAGCAGCTTCCGCAAGGGCGCCGCCCAGCATTTT. Protein: CASSFRKGAAQHF.

J is TRBJ1-5 and V is TRBV7-6; TRBD1 agrees at 9 bases. Germline CDR1 is SGHVS and CDR2 is FNYEAQ. The CDR3 extends over 15 amino acids. The J segment lost 6 bases and the V segment lost 1 base, leaving 4 bases of the junction unmatched. This CDR3 is CASSLGDRVVQPQHF. The CDR3 DNA reads TGTGCCAGCAGCTTAGGGGACAGGGTGGTTCAGCCCCAGCATTTT.

This clonotype was seen only a few times. The chain is built from TRBV6-2 or TRBV6-3 and TRBJ2-1; D unresolved. Germline-derived CDR1 and CDR2 are MNHEY and SVGEGT. V gave up 5 bases and J gave up 2 bases, with 10 bases separating them. CDR3 length: 14 residues. In DNA form, the CDR3 reads TGTGCCAGCAGTGGCTCCTTCGCCTACAATGAGCAGTTCTTC. Amino acid sequence: CASSGSFAYNEQFF.

The sample holds a few counts of this clonotype. The chain has TRBV6-5 and TRBJ1-1, with 7 bases that match TRBD1. V gave up 0 bases and J gave up 0 bases; unmatched junction bases: 1. CDR1 is MNHEY, CDR2 SVGAGI, per germline. This CDR3 region has 15 residues. The CDR3 nucleotides read TGTGCCAGCAGTTACTCGGACAGGTTGAACACTGAAGCTTTCTTT. Translated: CASSYSDRLNTEAFF.

CDR3 sequence reads: CASSSLPPYNEQFF. CDR3 DNA: TGTGCCAGCAGCTCCCTTCCGCCGTACAATGAGCAGTTCTTC. This chain connects TRBV7-9 to TRBJ2-1; no clear D gene. CDR1 and CDR2 (germline): SEHNR, FQNEAQ (reference sequence). Trimming took 4 bases from V and 4 from J, leaving 11 bases between them. The CDR3 loop spans 14 amino acids.

This clonotype turned up a few times. This chain uses TRBV20-1 with TRBJ2-3; the match to TRBD2 covers 9 bases. CDR1 and CDR2 (germline): DFQATT, SNEGSKA (reference sequence). The CDR3 spans 15 residues. V shed 8 bases, J shed 1 base, and the junction held 10 bases outside the gene matches. The DNA of the CDR3 is TGCAGTACCTTAGCAGGCGGGAGGGGCACAGATACGCAGTATTTT. Translation gives CSTLAGGRGTDTQYF.

The chain employs TRBV12-3 or TRBV12-4 and TRBJ2-7, with 7 bases identical to TRBD2. Unmatched junction bases numbered 10, after V lost 7 bases and J lost 4 bases. The CDR3 loop spans 14 amino acids. The CDR3 nucleotides are TGTGCCAGCATGGTATTCGGGAGGACGTACGAGCAGTACTTC. Its protein product is CASMVFGRTYEQYF.

This clonotype was found a few times. The rearrangement joins TRBV6-5 to TRBJ2-1; D not certain. Germline CDR1 reads MNHEY; CDR2 reads SVGAGI. CDR3 length: 15 amino acids. Trimming shortened V by 2 bases and J by 4 bases, and 12 bases separated the two germline ends. The CDR3 reads CASSYERPTYNEQFF. In DNA, the CDR3 is TGTGCCAGCAGTTACGAACGGCCAACGTACAATGAGCAGTTCTTC.

The chain carries TRBV12-3 or TRBV12-4 and TRBJ2-7; D gene ambiguous. CDR3 length: 12 amino acids. The V and J ends lost 4 bases and 3 bases respectively, with 7 bases between them. This CDR3 reads CASSSIYYEQYF. CDR3 nucleotide sequence: TGTGCCAGCAGTTCAATATACTACGAGCAGTACTTC.